This TCR beta chain derives from a study of cytomegalovirus exposure and HLA in healthy donors. In the PCR, 60 Vbeta and 13 Jbeta primers were used. The table came from immunoSEQ multiplex PCR; TCRdb's copy has only in-frame clones and leaves some out. Found here are 100,000 or so clones, 60% to 85% of them singletons; the top ten hold more than 9%. Unrecorded immune exposure was likely among donors, who were nominally healthy when sampled. Deletions cut 5 bases from V and 5 bases from J, with 17 bases between. The CDR3 loop spans 15 amino acids. The germline V gene has CDR1 SGHRS and CDR2 YFSETQ. The material sequenced was PBMCs. The chain uses TRBV5-1 and TRBJ2-1; D unresolved. The receptor comes from a man aged 45 to 65 in good health and CMV-seronegative. The CDR3 protein is CASSTEVWSNNEQFF. The CDR3 DNA reads TGCGCCAGCAGTACCGAGGTATGGTCAAACAATGAGCAGTTCTTC.